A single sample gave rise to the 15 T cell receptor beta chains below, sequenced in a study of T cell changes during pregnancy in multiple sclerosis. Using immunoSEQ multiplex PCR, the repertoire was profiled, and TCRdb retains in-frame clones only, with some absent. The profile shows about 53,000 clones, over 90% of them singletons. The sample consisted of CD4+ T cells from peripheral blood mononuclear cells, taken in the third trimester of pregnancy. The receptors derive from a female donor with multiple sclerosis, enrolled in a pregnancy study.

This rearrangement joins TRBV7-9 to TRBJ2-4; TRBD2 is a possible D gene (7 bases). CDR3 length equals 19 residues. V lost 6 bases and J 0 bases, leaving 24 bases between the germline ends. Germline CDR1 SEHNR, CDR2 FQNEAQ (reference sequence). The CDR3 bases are TGTGCCAGCAGTAAGACGGCGGGGGCCGCTGTTGAAGCCAAAAACATTCAGTACTTC. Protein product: CASSKTAGAAVEAKNIQYF.

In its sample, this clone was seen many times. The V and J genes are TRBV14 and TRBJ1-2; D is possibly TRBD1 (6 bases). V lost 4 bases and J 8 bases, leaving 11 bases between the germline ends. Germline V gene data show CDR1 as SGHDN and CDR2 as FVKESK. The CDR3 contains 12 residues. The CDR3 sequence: CASSPQGWGYTF. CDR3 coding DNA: TGTGCCAGCAGCCCACAGGGTTGGGGCTACACCTTC.

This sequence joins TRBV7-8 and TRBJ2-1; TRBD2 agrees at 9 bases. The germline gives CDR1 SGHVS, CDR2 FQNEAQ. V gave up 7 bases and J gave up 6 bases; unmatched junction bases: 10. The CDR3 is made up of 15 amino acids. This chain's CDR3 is CASNNGGGASNEQFF. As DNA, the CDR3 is TGTGCCAGCAATAATGGCGGGGGGGCCTCCAATGAGCAGTTCTTC.

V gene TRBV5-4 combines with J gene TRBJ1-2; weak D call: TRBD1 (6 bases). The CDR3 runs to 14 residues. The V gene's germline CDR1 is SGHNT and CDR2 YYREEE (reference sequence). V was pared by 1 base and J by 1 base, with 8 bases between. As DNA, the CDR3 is TGTGCCAGCAGCTTGAGGGGGTATAACTATGGCTACACCTTC. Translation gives CASSLRGYNYGYTF.

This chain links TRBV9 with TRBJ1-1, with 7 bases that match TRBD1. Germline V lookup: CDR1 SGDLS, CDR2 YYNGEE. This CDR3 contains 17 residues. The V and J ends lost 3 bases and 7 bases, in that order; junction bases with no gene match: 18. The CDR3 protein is CASSASRDRTGQIEAFF. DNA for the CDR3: TGTGCCAGCAGCGCCAGTAGGGATCGGACAGGTCAAATTGAAGCTTTCTTT.

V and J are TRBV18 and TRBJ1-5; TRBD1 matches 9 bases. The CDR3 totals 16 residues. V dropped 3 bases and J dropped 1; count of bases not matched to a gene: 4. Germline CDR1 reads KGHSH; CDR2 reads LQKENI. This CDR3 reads CASSPGTGISNQPQHF. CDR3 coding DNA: TGTGCCAGCTCACCGGGGACAGGGATCAGCAATCAGCCCCAGCATTTT.

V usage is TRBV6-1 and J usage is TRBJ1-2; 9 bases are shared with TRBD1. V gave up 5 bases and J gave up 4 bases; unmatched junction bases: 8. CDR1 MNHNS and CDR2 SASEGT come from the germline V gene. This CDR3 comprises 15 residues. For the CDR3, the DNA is TGTGCCAGCAGTCGGACCTTGACAGGGGGCTATGGCTACACCTTC. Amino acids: CASSRTLTGGYGYTF.

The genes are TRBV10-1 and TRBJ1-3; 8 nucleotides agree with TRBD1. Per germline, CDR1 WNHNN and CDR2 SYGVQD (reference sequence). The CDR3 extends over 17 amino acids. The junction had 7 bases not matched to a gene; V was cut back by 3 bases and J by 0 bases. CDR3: CASSEAGTGLSGNTIYF. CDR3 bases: TGCGCCAGCAGTGAAGCCGGGACAGGCCTCTCTGGAAACACCATATATTTT.

CDR3 DNA sequence: TGTGCCATCAGTGCGGGCAGGGATGAAAAACTGTTTTTT. Residues: CAISAGRDEKLFF. The chain combines TRBV10-3 with TRBJ1-4, with D possibly matching TRBD1 (5 bases). V lost 4 bases and J lost 6, with 9 bases in between. Germline V gene lookup returns CDR1 ENHRY and CDR2 SYGVKD. The length of the CDR3 is 13 residues.

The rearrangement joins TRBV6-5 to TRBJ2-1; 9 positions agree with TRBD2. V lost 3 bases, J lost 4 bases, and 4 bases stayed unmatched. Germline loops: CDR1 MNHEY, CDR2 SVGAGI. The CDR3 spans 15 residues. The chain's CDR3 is CASSYGLAGYNEQFF. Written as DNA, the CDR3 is TGTGCCAGCAGTTATGGGCTAGCGGGATACAATGAGCAGTTCTTC.

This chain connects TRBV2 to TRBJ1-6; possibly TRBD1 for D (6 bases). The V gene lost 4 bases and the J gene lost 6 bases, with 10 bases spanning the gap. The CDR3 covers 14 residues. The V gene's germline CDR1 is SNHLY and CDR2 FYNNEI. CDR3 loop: CASSVQGGNSPLHF. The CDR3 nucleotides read TGTGCCAGCAGTGTACAGGGCGGTAATTCACCCCTCCACTTT.

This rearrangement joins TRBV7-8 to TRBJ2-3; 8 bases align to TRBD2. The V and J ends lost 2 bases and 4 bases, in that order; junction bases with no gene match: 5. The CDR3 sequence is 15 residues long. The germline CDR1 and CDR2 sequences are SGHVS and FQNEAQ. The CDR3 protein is CASSLPGGAADTQYF. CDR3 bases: TGTGCCAGCAGCTTACCCGGGGGGGCTGCAGATACGCAGTATTTT.

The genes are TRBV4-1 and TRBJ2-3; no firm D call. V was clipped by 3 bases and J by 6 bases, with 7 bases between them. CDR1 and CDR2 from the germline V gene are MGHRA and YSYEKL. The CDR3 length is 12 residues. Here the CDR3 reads CASSHLYDTQYF. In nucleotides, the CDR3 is TGCGCCAGCAGCCACCTATATGATACGCAGTATTTT.

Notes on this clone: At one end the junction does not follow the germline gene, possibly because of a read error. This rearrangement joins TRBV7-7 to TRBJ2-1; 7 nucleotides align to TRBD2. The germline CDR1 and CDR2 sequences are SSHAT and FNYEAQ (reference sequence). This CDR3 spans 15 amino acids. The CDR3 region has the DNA TGTGCTAGCAGCTTAGGCGGGGGTGCCTACAATGAGCAGTTCTTC. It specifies CASSLGGGAYNEQFF.

CDR3 protein: CSVEGTSGGTDTQYF. The CDR3 nucleotides are TGCAGCGTTGAAGGGACTAGCGGGGGGACAGATACGCAGTATTTT. This chain joins TRBV29-1 and TRBJ2-3, with 14 bases identical to TRBD2. The CDR3 spans 15 residues. Per the germline V gene, CDR1 is SQVTM and CDR2 is ANQGSEA. V lost 1 base, J lost 3 bases, and 0 bases stayed unmatched.